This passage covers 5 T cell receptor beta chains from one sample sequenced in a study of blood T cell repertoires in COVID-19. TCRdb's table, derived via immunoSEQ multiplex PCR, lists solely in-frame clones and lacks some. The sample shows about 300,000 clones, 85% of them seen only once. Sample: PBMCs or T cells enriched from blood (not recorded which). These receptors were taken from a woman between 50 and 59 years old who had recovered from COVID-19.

The CDR3 DNA reads TGTGCCAGCAGCGGCTTGCGGGGCCCAAGGACCCAGTACTTC. Translated, it gives CASSGLRGPRTQYF. The rearrangement uses TRBV7-6 and TRBJ2-5, with D tentatively TRBD2 (6 bases). V lost 5 bases to trimming and J lost 7 bases, with 17 bases between them. The CDR3 sequence is 14 residues long. Germline V gene lookup returns CDR1 SGHVS and CDR2 FNYEAQ.

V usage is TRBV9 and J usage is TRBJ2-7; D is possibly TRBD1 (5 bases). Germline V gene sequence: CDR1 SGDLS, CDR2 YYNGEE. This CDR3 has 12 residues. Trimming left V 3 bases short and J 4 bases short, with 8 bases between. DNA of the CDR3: TGTGCCAGCAGCGGAACAGGATACGAGCAGTACTTC. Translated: CASSGTGYEQYF.

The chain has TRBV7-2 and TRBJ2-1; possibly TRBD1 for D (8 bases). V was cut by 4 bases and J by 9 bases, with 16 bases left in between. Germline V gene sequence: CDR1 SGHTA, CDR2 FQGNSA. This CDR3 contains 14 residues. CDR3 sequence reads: CASSSNRGGSEQFF. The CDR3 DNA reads TGTGCCAGCAGCTCCAACAGGGGGGGTAGTGAGCAGTTCTTC.

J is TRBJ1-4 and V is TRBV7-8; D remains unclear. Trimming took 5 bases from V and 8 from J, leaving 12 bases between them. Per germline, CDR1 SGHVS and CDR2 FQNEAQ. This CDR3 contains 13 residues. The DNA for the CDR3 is TGTGCCAGCAGCGTAGGACTTGGGGAAAAACTGTTTTTT. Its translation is CASSVGLGEKLFF.

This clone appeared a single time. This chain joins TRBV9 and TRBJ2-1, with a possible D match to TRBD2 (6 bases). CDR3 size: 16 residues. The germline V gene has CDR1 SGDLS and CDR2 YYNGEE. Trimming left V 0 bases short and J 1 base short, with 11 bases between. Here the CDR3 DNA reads TGTGCCAGCAGCGTAGGTGAAGCGGGTTCCTACAATGAGCAGTTCTTC. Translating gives CASSVGEAGSYNEQFF.